The next 3 T cell receptor beta chains were all read from a single sample in a study of OX40 agonist ivuxolimab in advanced cancers. Sequenced by immunoSEQ multiplex PCR; TCRdb stores in-frame clones only, minus some. The top ten clones hold 1.5% to 2% of a sample with roughly 95,000 clones, around 86% of them seen once. The sample in question was CD4+ or CD8+ T cells sorted from blood, obtained in a trial of the OX40 agonist ivuxolimab. The receptors stem from an adult with an advanced solid tumor such as melanoma, head and neck, liver or kidney cancer.

The CDR3 loop reads CASSPDYGKNEQFF. As DNA, the CDR3 is TGTGCCAGCAGTCCCGATTACGGTAAAAATGAGCAGTTCTTC. The chain uses TRBV5-4 and TRBJ2-1; D gene unclear. CDR3 length: 14 amino acids. V was cut by 5 bases and J by 7 bases, with 16 bases left in between. Per germline, CDR1 SGHNT and CDR2 YYREEE (reference sequence). Complete variable domain (other parts from reference TRBV5-4 and TRBJ2-1): ETGVTQSPTHLIKTRGQQVTLRCSSQSGHNTVSWYQQALGQGPQFIFQYYREEENGRGNFPPRFSGLQFPNYSSELNVNALELDDSALYLCASSPDYGKNEQFFGPGTRLTVL.

The chain couples TRBV27 to TRBJ2-3; TRBD2 aligns across 11 bases. Germline V gene lookup returns CDR1 MNHEY and CDR2 SMNVEV (reference sequence). The CDR3 has 15 amino acids. V lost 3 bases and J lost 5; bases outside the gene matches: 4. The DNA of the CDR3 is TGTGCCAGCAGTTTGGTAGCGGGAGGGCGAGATACGCAGTATTTT. This gives the protein CASSLVAGGRDTQYF.

The chain combines TRBV2 with TRBJ1-1, with D possibly matching TRBD1 (5 bases). V lost 9 bases and J 5 bases, leaving 19 bases between the germline ends. CDR1 SNHLY and CDR2 FYNNEI come from the germline V gene. The CDR3 is 14 residues long. CDR3: CASRSRFPGTEAFF. The CDR3 bases are TGTGCCAGTCGATCCCGTTTCCCAGGGACTGAAGCTTTCTTT.